These T cell receptor beta chains were read from a single sample in a study of control samples from healthy donors and cancer patients. Using immunoSEQ multiplex PCR, the repertoire was profiled, and TCRdb retains in-frame clones only, with some absent. The table records about 140,000 clones, around 90% of them present only once. The sample comprised blood. All receptors come from a man younger than 35 in good health. Both conserved end residues are part of each CDR3. A D gene is named only where the DNA matches it firmly. Size is stated for part of the rows, as once, few or many counts, or as a class when the clone is expanded.

>TRBV28|14|.|.|TRBJ2-3
CASSSLVSTDTQYF
TGTGCCAGCAGTTCCCTAGTTAGCACAGATACGCAGTATTTT
>TRBV28|14|.|.|TRBJ2-2
CASSLTTGRGELFF
TGTGCCAGCAGTCTCACCACGGGCAGAGGGGAGCTGTTTTTT
>TRBV6-2/TRBV6-3|13|.|.|TRBJ1-2
CASSYRGYYGYTF
TGTGCCAGCAGTTACCGGGGGTACTATGGCTACACCTTC
>TRBV5-8|18|.|TRBD2|TRBJ2-7
CASSLGASGTYFLYEQYF
TGTGCCAGCAGCTTGGGAGCTAGCGGGACATATTTCCTTTACGAGCAGTACTTC
>TRBV27|15|.|.|TRBJ1-2
CASSLSGTSDYGYTF
TGTGCCAGCAGTTTATCGGGCACCTCCGACTATGGCTACACCTTC
>TRBV7-8|17|.|TRBD2|TRBJ2-3
CASSLISGGAGTDTQYF
TGTGCCAGCAGCCTGATTAGCGGGGGGGCCGGCACAGATACGCAGTATTTT
>TRBV15|15|.|.|TRBJ2-7
CATSLYDRTTYEQYF
TGTGCCACCAGCTTATACGACAGAACTACCTACGAGCAGTACTTC
>TRBV24-1|13|.|.|TRBJ2-5
CATSDLDEETQYF
TGTGCCACCAGTGACCTCGACGAAGAGACCCAGTACTTC
>TRBV24-1|15|.|.|TRBJ2-5
CATSDLVRGQETQYF
TGTGCCACCAGTGATTTGGTTAGAGGTCAAGAGACCCAGTACTTC
>TRBV25-1|14|.|.|TRBJ1-6
CASSEGQGGSPLHF
TGTGCCAGCAGTGAAGGGCAGGGAGGTTCACCCCTCCACTTT
>TRBV2|13|.|.|TRBJ1-5
CASSEEGYQPQHF
TGTGCCAGCAGTGAAGAGGGTTATCAGCCCCAGCATTTT
>TRBV9|12|.|.|TRBJ2-2
CASSVEGGELFF
TGTGCCAGCAGCGTAGAAGGCGGGGAGCTGTTTTTT
>TRBV2|14|once|.|TRBJ2-3
CASNRQPGTDTQYF
TGTGCCAGCAACCGACAGCCTGGCACAGATACGCAGTATTTT
>TRBV3-1/TRBV3-2|19|.|.|TRBJ2-1
CASSQDSRFSGYSYNEQFF
TGTGCCAGCAGCCAAGACTCGCGCTTCAGCGGGTACTCCTACAATGAGCAGTTCTTC
>TRBV19|14|.|.|TRBJ2-7
CASGKAGESYEQYF
TGTGCCAGCGGAAAGGCAGGGGAATCCTACGAGCAGTACTTC
>TRBV5-6|13|.|.|TRBJ1-1
CASSLGAVFEAFF
TGTGCCAGCAGCTTAGGTGCAGTCTTTGAAGCTTTCTTT
>TRBV28|13|few|.|TRBJ1-2
CASSSWVRYGYTF
TGTGCCAGCAGTTCTTGGGTTAGGTATGGCTACACCTTC
>TRBV6-6|15|.|.|TRBJ2-1
CASSYSRGLNNEQFF
TGTGCCAGCAGTTATAGCCGGGGGCTTAACAATGAGCAGTTCTTC
>TRBV27|15|few|TRBD1|TRBJ1-5
CASSLDRGQNQPQHF
TGTGCCAGCAGCCTAGACAGGGGGCAGAATCAGCCCCAGCATTTT
>TRBV29-1|12|.|.|TRBJ1-1
CSVSGRYTEAFF
TGCAGCGTTTCCGGGCGGTACACTGAAGCTTTCTTT
>TRBV18|16|.|TRBD2|TRBJ2-5
CASSPGLAGDQETQYF
TGTGCCAGCTCTCCTGGACTAGCGGGGGACCAAGAGACCCAGTACTTC
>TRBV6-4|14|.|.|TRBJ2-3
CASSEVAFTDTQYF
TGTGCCAGCAGTGAGGTCGCCTTCACAGATACGCAGTATTTT
>TRBV28|15|.|TRBD1|TRBJ1-2
CASSFPDRAGYGYTF
TGTGCCAGCAGTTTCCCGGACAGGGCTGGCTATGGCTACACCTTC
>TRBV18|15|.|TRBD1|TRBJ2-7
CASSPGQGSSYEQYF
TGTGCCAGCTCACCGGGACAGGGGAGCTCCTACGAGCAGTACTTC
>TRBV6-2/TRBV6-3|13|.|.|TRBJ1-2
CASSGTTNYGYTF
TGTGCCAGCAGCGGGACAACTAACTATGGCTACACCTTC
>TRBV19|14|.|.|TRBJ1-1
CASRQYRPNTEAFF
TGTGCCAGTAGACAATACAGGCCTAACACTGAAGCTTTCTTT
>TRBV24-1|15|.|TRBD1|TRBJ2-3
CATSDRDRGADTQYF
TGTGCCACCAGTGATCGGGACAGGGGTGCAGATACGCAGTATTTT
>TRBV10-3|16|.|TRBD1|TRBJ2-3
CAISDPGTGSTDTQYF
TGTGCCATCAGTGACCCCGGGACAGGGTCAACAGATACGCAGTATTTT
>TRBV29-1|12|.|TRBD1|TRBJ2-4
CSVGTGDGIQYF
TGCAGCGTTGGGACAGGGGATGGCATTCAGTACTTC
>TRBV5-4|15|once|.|TRBJ1-1
CASSLAGSMNTEAFF
TGTGCCAGCAGCTTGGCGGGCTCCATGAACACTGAAGCTTTCTTT
>TRBV24-1|15|.|.|TRBJ1-4
CATSDRGGSDEKLFF
TGTGCCACCAGTGACCGCGGGGGGTCGGATGAAAAACTGTTTTTT
>TRBV11-2|15|.|.|TRBJ1-3
CASSQEWGYGNTIYF
TGTGCCAGCAGCCAGGAGTGGGGGTACGGAAACACCATATATTTT
>TRBV6-2/TRBV6-3|15|.|.|TRBJ1-2
CASSYSAGSLYGYTF
TGTGCCAGCAGTTACTCTGCGGGGTCCCTCTATGGCTACACCTTC
>TRBV2|14|.|TRBD1|TRBJ1-1
CATSRDRGTTEAFF
TGTGCCACTTCGCGGGACAGGGGGACCACTGAAGCTTTCTTT
>TRBV5-1|15|.|TRBD1|TRBJ2-1
CASSSRDRGANEQFF
TGCGCCAGCAGCTCCCGGGACAGGGGGGCCAATGAGCAGTTCTTC
>TRBV28|14|once|.|TRBJ2-5
CASSWHQEQETQYF
TGTGCCAGCAGTTGGCACCAGGAGCAAGAGACCCAGTACTTC
>TRBV3-1/TRBV3-2|13|.|.|TRBJ2-5
CASSQKGSETQYF
TGTGCCAGCAGCCAAAAGGGATCGGAGACCCAGTACTTC
>TRBV28|13|.|.|TRBJ2-3
CASNTPNIDTQYF
TGTGCCAGCAACACACCCAATATAGATACGCAGTATTTT
>TRBV4-3|15|.|.|TRBJ1-2
CASSQDPPAQGGYTF
TGCGCCAGCAGCCAAGATCCGCCTGCCCAGGGTGGCTACACCTTC
>TRBV24-1|15|few|.|TRBJ1-5
CATSDRRSSNQPQHF
TGTGCCACCAGTGATAGGAGGTCTAGCAATCAGCCCCAGCATTTT
>TRBV15|19|.|.|TRBJ2-6
CATSRDKGGGTRGANVLTF
TGTGCCACCAGCAGAGATAAAGGGGGCGGGACACGGGGGGCCAACGTCCTGACTTTC
>TRBV12-3/TRBV12-4|12|.|.|TRBJ2-7
CASSPFLDEQYF
TGTGCCAGCAGTCCCTTCTTGGACGAGCAGTACTTC
>TRBV29-1|13|once|TRBD1|TRBJ1-1
CSGAGGENTEAFF
TGCAGCGGTGCAGGGGGCGAGAACACTGAAGCTTTCTTT
>TRBV7-2|15|once|TRBD2|TRBJ2-7
CASSATSGGAVEQYF
TGTGCCAGCAGCGCGACTAGCGGGGGGGCAGTCGAGCAGTACTTC
>TRBV3-1/TRBV3-2|15|.|TRBD1|TRBJ1-2
CASSQGTGELYGYTF
TGTGCCAGCAGCCAAGGGACAGGGGAACTCTATGGCTACACCTTC
>TRBV27|14|.|TRBD1|TRBJ1-2
CASSPQQGAGGYTF
TGTGCCAGCAGTCCACAGCAGGGGGCCGGAGGCTACACCTTC
>TRBV18|11|.|.|TRBJ1-6
CASSPPNTLHF
TGTGCCAGCTCACCCCCTAACACCCTCCACTTT
>TRBV5-1|15|.|.|TRBJ1-6
CASRVDWGRNSPLHF
TGCGCCAGCAGAGTGGATTGGGGAAGGAATTCACCCCTCCACTTT
>TRBV19|18|.|.|TRBJ1-2
CASSIDPLDGLLNYGYTF
TGTGCCAGTAGTATAGACCCCCTGGACGGACTATTGAACTATGGCTACACCTTC
>TRBV5-8|18|.|TRBD2|TRBJ2-3
CASSLYTPLAGGSDTQYF
TGTGCCAGCAGCTTGTACACCCCACTAGCGGGGGGTTCAGATACGCAGTATTTT
>TRBV28|15|.|.|TRBJ2-7
CASTKAGVFSYEQYF
TGTGCCAGCACAAAGGCAGGGGTTTTCTCCTACGAGCAGTACTTC
>TRBV5-1|14|.|TRBD1|TRBJ2-3
CASSLGTDTDTQYF
TGCGCCAGCAGCCTGGGGACAGACACAGATACGCAGTATTTT
>TRBV27|15|.|TRBD1|TRBJ2-3
CASSIGTVHTDTQYF
TGTGCCAGCAGTATCGGGACAGTTCACACAGATACGCAGTATTTT
>TRBV7-3|13|.|TRBD1|TRBJ2-5
CASSLTGVGTQYF
TGTGCCAGCAGCCTAACAGGGGTCGGGACCCAGTACTTC
>TRBV2|12|.|.|TRBJ2-7
CASRGTYYEQYF
TGTGCCAGCAGGGGGACGTACTACGAGCAGTACTTC
>TRBV19|12|.|.|TRBJ1-1
CATTRGNTEAFF
TGTGCCACCACAAGAGGAAACACTGAAGCTTTCTTT
>TRBV19|14|.|.|TRBJ1-6
CASSIGGHNSPLHF
TGTGCCAGTAGTATCGGGGGGCATAATTCACCCCTCCACTTT